This record concerns one T cell receptor beta chain sequence. This sample was taken from a study of blood T cell repertoires in COVID-19. V dropped 6 bases and J dropped 2 bases, with 8 bases sitting between them. The CDR3 spans 13 residues. Some clones are missing from TCRdb's copy, which holds only in-frame ones; the method was immunoSEQ multiplex PCR. This table has 130,000 to 150,000 clones, around 84% appearing once. Sequencing used peripheral blood. This receptor was taken from a woman aged 45-60 years in a cohort sampled during active or convalescent COVID-19. The chain employs TRBV12-3 or TRBV12-4 and TRBJ1-5, with a tentative D call TRBD1 (6 bases). The CDR3 bases are TGTGCCAGCAGGAGACAGGGCAATCAGCCCCAGCATTTT. It codes for CASRRQGNQPQHF.